This T cell receptor beta chain was recorded in a study of blood T cell repertoires in COVID-19. Across the whole study: Sources were T cells, B-cell-depleted T cells, or PBMCs; the material itself was cDNA or gDNA.

The ends lost 5 bases at V and 6 bases at J; junction bases unmatched: 5. There are 13 residues in the CDR3. Looked up from germline, CDR1 is MNHNY and CDR2 is SVGAGI (reference sequence). TCRdb's table, derived via immunoSEQ multiplex PCR, lists solely in-frame clones and lacks some. The data show over 150,000 clones, roughly 80% seen once. This clone was counted between two and nine times. This receptor was taken from a woman aged 60 to 75 with acute or convalescent COVID-19. V gene TRBV6-6 combines with J gene TRBJ1-2; TRBD1 matches 8 bases. The sequencing input was peripheral blood. The CDR3 DNA reads as TGTGCCAGCAGTGACAGGGGTGCCCATGGCTACACCTTC. Translating gives CASSDRGAHGYTF.